Listed below are T cell receptor beta chains from one sample, sequenced in a study of T cells in Graves' hyperthyroidism and ophthalmopathy. TCRdb processed the multiplex PCR reads anew with MiXCR; each CDR3 protein has one entry. The repertoire includes 450,000 to 500,000 distinct CDR3 sequences, about 20% of them detected once, and 45% to 55% sits in the top ten. Sequencing was carried out using blood. The receptors here all came from a woman between 70 and 85 years old with Graves' ophthalmopathy. Each CDR3 is given without its conserved first and last residue.

>TRBV29-1
SLAPASSDTQY
>TRBV29-1
SVLRDRLPTGQY
>TRBV20-1
SARDPKRGRAPSGETQY
>TRBV24-1
ATSDYPGELF
>TRBV30
AWSVGGLGNNEQF
>TRBV5-1
ASSLVLAGLGSPPH
>TRBV5-1
ASSLGQGVETQY
>TRBV7-8
ASMTGTDTQY
>TRBV19
ASSRAQGIGNEQF
>TRBV4-3
ASSQDFGQGAPGYT
>TRBV6-2/TRBV6-3
ASSSSYPQTAYGYT
>TRBV2
ASSQDSTDTQY
>TRBV2
ASSVLAGGNYNEQF
>TRBV2
ASKDRGDFASRYGYT
>TRBV2
ASTTDWLSSGANVLT
>TRBV6-1
ASLPTGTGELF
>TRBV5-6
ASNPRGAVNEKLF
>TRBV7-2
ASSFQGRATNEKLF
>TRBV10-2
ASTPGVGVGTGELF
>TRBV30
AWSVYYEQY
>TRBV29-1
SGALAGGPNEQF
>TRBV5-1
ASSLDGLRVEQY
>TRBV7-9
ASSLDPSTDTQY
>TRBV7-9
ASSPLRDAGTEQY
>TRBV20-1
SAREGLYEQY
>TRBV12-3/TRBV12-4
ASSLGGLQPQH
>TRBV6-2/TRBV6-3
ASSYLGLAGEETQY
>TRBV12-3/TRBV12-4
ASRPSTSGNTGELF
>TRBV12-3/TRBV12-4
ASSYLDADTQY
>TRBV27
ASRSNTEAF
>TRBV5-1
ASSLDTGRQPQH
>TRBV3-1
ASSRPFLPYEQY
>TRBV6-1
ASKIDRASSYEQY
>TRBV6-1
ASRDADGYT
>TRBV3-1
ASSQSGGGEQF
>TRBV2
ASSLTQANYGYT
>TRBV7-9
ASSLHSNQPQH
>TRBV5-1
ASSLIPGDTQY
>TRBV7-2
ASSSRVYNEQF
>TRBV7-9
ASSPGRTSAGELF